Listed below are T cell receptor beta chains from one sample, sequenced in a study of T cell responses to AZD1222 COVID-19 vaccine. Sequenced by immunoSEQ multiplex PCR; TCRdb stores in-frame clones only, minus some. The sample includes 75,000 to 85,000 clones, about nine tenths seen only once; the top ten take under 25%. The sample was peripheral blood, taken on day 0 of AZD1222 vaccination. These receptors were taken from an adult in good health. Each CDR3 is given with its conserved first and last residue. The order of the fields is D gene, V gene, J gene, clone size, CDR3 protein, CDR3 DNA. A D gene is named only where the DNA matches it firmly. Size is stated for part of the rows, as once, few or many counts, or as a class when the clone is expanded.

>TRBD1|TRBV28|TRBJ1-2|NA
CASSGGTADYGYTF
TGTGCCAGCAGTGGCGGGACAGCCGACTATGGCTACACCTTC
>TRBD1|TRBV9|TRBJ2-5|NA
CASSVQGAYETQYF
TGTGCCAGCAGCGTACAGGGGGCCTATGAGACCCAGTACTTC
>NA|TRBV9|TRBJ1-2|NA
CASSAEGGRGYTF
TGTGCCAGCAGCGCGGAGGGGGGGCGCGGCTACACCTTC
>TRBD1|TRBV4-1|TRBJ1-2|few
CASSQDSGTGGNYGYTF
TGCGCCAGCAGCCAAGATTCGGGGACAGGGGGTAACTATGGCTACACCTTC
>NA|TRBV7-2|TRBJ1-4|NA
CASSLILVGEKLFF
TGTGCCAGCAGCCTGATTTTGGTAGGGGAAAAACTGTTTTTT
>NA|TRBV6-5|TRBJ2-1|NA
CASSYLRRQFF
TGTGCCAGCAGTTACTTGAGAAGACAGTTCTTC
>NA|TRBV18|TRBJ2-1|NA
CASSPLLGPGGNEQFF
TGTGCCAGCTCACCACTTCTTGGCCCAGGAGGTAATGAGCAGTTCTTC
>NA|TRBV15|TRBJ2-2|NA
CATSRDGDTGELFF
TGTGCCACCAGCAGAGATGGGGACACCGGGGAGCTGTTTTTT
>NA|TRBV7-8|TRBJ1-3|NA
CASSAPGGGGSIYF
TGTGCCAGCAGCGCCCCGGGGGGCGGTGGGTCCATATATTTT
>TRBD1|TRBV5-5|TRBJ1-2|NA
CASSQGQPQAYGYTF
TGTGCCAGCAGCCAGGGACAGCCACAAGCTTATGGCTACACCTTC
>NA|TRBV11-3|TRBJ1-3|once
CASSLQGGQSWNTIYF
TGTGCCAGCAGCTTACAAGGGGGTCAGAGCTGGAACACCATATATTTT
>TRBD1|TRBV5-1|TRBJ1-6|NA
CASSPGQGTSPLHF
TGCGCCAGCAGCCCGGGACAGGGAACATCACCCCTCCACTTT